This TCR beta chain was identified in a study of blood T cells in healthy people across ages. About this clonotype itself: Its specificity is not known.

Germline lookup yields CDR1 MNHEY and CDR2 SVGAGI. V lost 7 bases to trimming and J lost 6 bases; unmatched junction nucleotides: 10. There are 15 residues in the CDR3. Study-level results: Per million T cells, the diversity of TCR beta decreased roughly linearly as age advanced.

Then a second PCR, running about 6 to 12 cycles, was carried out with a sample-barcoded 5' primer and a J-beta primer mix. Every cDNA was tagged by a template-switch adaptor with 12 random nucleotides. TCRdb called the 5' RACE reads again in MiXCR, with one record for every CDR3 protein. This sample has over 1,300,000 distinct CDR3 sequences; approximately 59% occur once, and the top ten carry 6.5% to 8.5%. It was around 10 milliliters of peripheral blood that were drawn from each donor. This chain joins TRBV6-5 and TRBJ2-1, with 9 positions matching TRBD2. This receptor was obtained from a man younger than 35 in good health. The specimen was blood. The CDR3 nucleotides are TGTGCCAGCACCGGTAGCGGGAGAGACTCCAATGAGCAGTTCTTC. It yields the protein CASTGSGRDSNEQFF.